This T cell receptor beta chain originates from a study of blood T cell repertoires in COVID-19. The overall study: Donors in the United States, Italy and Spain gave samples during acute or convalescent COVID-19. Sources were T cells, B-cell-depleted T cells, or PBMCs; the material itself was cDNA or gDNA.

Per the original data handling: Researchers report that nucleated cell counts were estimated from reference gene primer amplification. TCRdb's copy holds only in-frame clones and misses some; the assay was immunoSEQ multiplex PCR. From that table come the V and J calls and clone size; the DNA was used to work out D and trimming. Seen here are almost 95,000 clones, 55% to 80% observed once, and the top ten hold roughly 24%. CDR3 length: 12 amino acids. Trimming left V 7 bases short and J 3 bases short, with 8 bases between. Germline lookup yields CDR1 MNHEY and CDR2 SVGAGI. J is TRBJ2-3 and V is TRBV6-5; possibly TRBD1 for D (6 bases). The clonotype was recovered from a woman aged 60 to 75 in a cohort sampled during active or convalescent COVID-19. Sequencing input: peripheral blood. The CDR3, as DNA: TGTGCCAGCACCCAGGGGACAGATACGCAGTATTTT. Amino acids: CASTQGTDTQYF.